One sample yielded the 30 T cell receptor beta chains listed below, sequenced in a study of T cell repertoires in cytomegalovirus infection. Their target antigens are unknown. TCRdb analysed the reads with MiXCR anew, one entry per CDR3 protein. Among about 68,000 distinct CDR3 sequences listed, 20% to 25% were seen once. Sequenced material: PBMCs, sequenced either directly or after in vitro stimulation (not recorded which). The receptors come from a human donor in good health (CMV status not recorded). Some clones in this sample may be carry-over from other donors' samples.

This clonotype was recorded at least ten times. This sequence joins TRBV7-6 and TRBJ1-1; D unclear. Between the trimmed V and J ends, which lost 5 bases and 4 bases, there was a span of 23 bases. The CDR3 consists of 17 residues. Germline CDR1 reads SGHVS; CDR2 reads FNYEAQ. CDR3: CASSLSCGPVLCTEAFF. The CDR3, as DNA: TGTGCCAGCAGCCTATCTTGTGGGCCGGTTTTATGCACTGAAGCTTTCTTT.

V is TRBV28 and J is TRBJ2-5, with no clear D. The ends were cut back, 3 bases at V and 0 bases at J, with 5 bases in the middle. The CDR3 runs 13 residues. The germline CDR1 and CDR2 sequences are MDHEN and SYDVKM. The CDR3 spells CASSFQYQETQYF. CDR3 nucleotide sequence: TGTGCCAGCAGTTTCCAGTACCAAGAGACCCAGTACTTC.

This clonotype was detected a few times. The chain recombines TRBV6-6 with TRBJ2-7; D is perhaps TRBD2 (6 bases). Germline V gene data show CDR1 as MNHNY and CDR2 as SVGAGI (reference sequence). V was pared by 4 bases and J by 9 bases, with 22 bases between. This CDR3 has 15 residues. CDR3 residues: CASSSGRDGVSGQYF. CDR3 bases: TGTGCCAGCAGTTCCGGCAGGGATGGGGTTAGCGGGCAGTACTTC.

This clonotype was observed a handful of times. The chain carries TRBV7-2 and TRBJ2-3; 9 bases align to TRBD2. The V gene end was trimmed by 1 base and the J gene end by 5 bases; junction bases not matched to a gene: 10. CDR1 SGHTA and CDR2 FQGNSA come from the germline V gene. The length of the CDR3 is 17 residues. CDR3 nucleotides: TGTGCCAGCAGCTTAGAGCCGGCGGGAGGGCCGGGAGATACGCAGTATTTT. This encodes CASSLEPAGGPGDTQYF.

The chain is built from TRBV12-3 or TRBV12-4 and TRBJ1-5; unclear D gene. The V end lost 2 bases, the J end lost 1 base, and 12 bases lay between the germline ends. CDR3 size: 16 residues. The CDR3 DNA reads as TGTGCCAGCAGTTTATCGGTACCTACGAGCAATCAGCCCCAGCATTTT. This codes for CASSLSVPTSNQPQHF.

CDR3 protein: CAWSVRTGTEAFF. The CDR3 DNA sequence: TGTGCCTGGAGTGTCCGGACAGGAACTGAAGCTTTCTTT. This sequence joins TRBV30 and TRBJ1-1; 7 bases match TRBD1. This CDR3 comprises 13 residues. Looked up from germline, CDR1 is GTSNPN and CDR2 is SVGIG (reference sequence). V gave up 0 bases and J gave up 5 bases; unmatched junction bases: 3.

The V gene is TRBV24-1, the J gene TRBJ2-5, with TRBD2 matching 7 bases. The CDR3 has 15 amino acids. CDR1 is KGHDR and CDR2 is SFDVKD in the germline V gene. The junction had 9 bases not matched to a gene; V was cut back by 8 bases and J by 1 base. CDR3 in amino acids: CATKAAAGVQETQYF. CDR3 nucleotides: TGTGCCACCAAAGCGGCGGCGGGAGTCCAAGAGACCCAGTACTTC.

This clonotype was counted at least ten times. The rearrangement links TRBV12-3 or TRBV12-4 to TRBJ2-1; weak D call: TRBD2 (6 bases). This CDR3 has 14 residues. V lost 3 bases and J lost 10, with 16 bases in between. The CDR3, as DNA: TGTGCCAGCAGTTTGGAGGGAGCTCGGAGGGAGCAGTTCTTC. This codes for CASSLEGARREQFF.

This clonotype has more than one count but fewer than ten. V and J are TRBV7-2 and TRBJ2-1; 11 nucleotides line up with TRBD2. CDR1 SGHTA and CDR2 FQGNSA come from the germline V gene. J was trimmed by 4 bases and V by 5 bases; bases with no gene match: 4. This CDR3 spans 15 amino acids. The CDR3 DNA reads as TGTGCCAGCAGCCCCAGACTAGCGGGATACAATGAGCAGTTCTTC. It translates to CASSPRLAGYNEQFF.

The chain couples TRBV6-5 to TRBJ2-3; 11 bases line up with TRBD2. Losses at the gene ends were 6 bases for V and 6 bases for J; bases not matched to a gene: 8. The germline V gene encodes CDR1 MNHEY and CDR2 SVGAGI. This CDR3 has 15 amino acids. CDR3 sequence (DNA): TGTGCCAGCAGGGATATAGCGGGAGGGTCCGATACGCAGTATTTT. Encoded protein: CASRDIAGGSDTQYF.

The CDR3 nucleotides read TGTGCCAGTAACCCATCTCGTTCTCCTACCAATGAGCAGTTCTTC. Protein product: CASNPSRSPTNEQFF. This sequence joins TRBV19 and TRBJ2-1; D remains unclear. Germline V gene lookup returns CDR1 LNHDA and CDR2 SQIVND (reference sequence). With 7 bases removed from V and 6 bases from J, the gap between germline ends came to 19 bases. This CDR3 is 15 amino acids long.

The V and J genes are TRBV7-9 and TRBJ2-1; 8 bases line up with TRBD1. Unmatched junction bases numbered 3, after V lost 1 base and J lost 4 bases. Germline assignment: CDR1 SEHNR and CDR2 FQNEAQ (reference sequence). This CDR3 contains 15 residues. The CDR3 is CASSLGQGKYNEQFF. The DNA of the CDR3 is TGTGCCAGCAGCTTAGGACAGGGGAAATACAATGAGCAGTTCTTC.

The chain recombines TRBV6-5 with TRBJ2-1; TRBD2 matches at 9 bases. Germline V gene lookup returns CDR1 MNHEY and CDR2 SVGAGI. CDR3 length equals 15 residues. J was trimmed by 2 bases and V by 5 bases; bases with no gene match: 4. CDR3 in amino acids: CASSLSGSTYNEQFF. DNA of the CDR3: TGTGCCAGCAGTCTTAGCGGGAGCACCTACAATGAGCAGTTCTTC.

About this clonotype: Just one base apart from a much larger clone, this may be a read error. V and J are TRBV7-9 and TRBJ1-6, with D maybe TRBD1 (5 bases). Germline CDR1 is SEHNR and CDR2 is FQNEAQ (reference sequence). The CDR3 runs 16 residues. The CDR3: CTSSPFGQGENSPLHF. As DNA, the CDR3 is TGTACCAGCAGCCCTTTTGGGCAGGGAGAGAATTCACCCCTCCACTTT.

The rearrangement links TRBV5-4 to TRBJ2-7; a possible D gene is TRBD2 (5 bases). Trimming removed 4 bases from V and 6 bases from J, with 17 bases in between. The germline V gene has CDR1 SGHNT and CDR2 YYREEE (reference sequence). The length of the CDR3 is 14 residues. This chain's CDR3 is CASSTLPSRREQYV. CDR3 DNA sequence: TGTGCCAGCAGCACACTCCCTAGCCGCCGCGAGCAGTACGTC.

This clonotype came up a few times. V gene TRBV6-1 combines with J gene TRBJ1-1, with 10 bases lining up with TRBD1. The CDR3 runs 18 residues. V gave up 2 bases and J gave up 6 bases; unmatched junction bases: 15. Germline-derived CDR1 and CDR2 are MNHNS and SASEGT. The CDR3 is CASSEQFDMGQGIAEAFF. CDR3 coding DNA: TGTGCCAGCAGTGAACAGTTTGATATGGGACAGGGGATCGCTGAAGCTTTCTTT.

This clonotype has more than one count but fewer than ten. J is TRBJ2-1 and V is TRBV7-2, with TRBD2 matching 11 bases. The ends lost 3 bases at V and 7 bases at J; junction bases unmatched: 2. The CDR3 contains 14 residues. In germline, CDR1 is SGHTA, CDR2 FQGNSA. The CDR3 bases are TGTGCCAGCAGCTTTGGGACTAGCGGAAATGAGCAGTTCTTC. Protein product: CASSFGTSGNEQFF.

This clonotype has only a few counts. The chain uses TRBV6-1 and TRBJ2-5, with 7 bases identical to TRBD2. Unmatched junction bases numbered 8, after V lost 7 bases and J lost 3 bases. Germline CDR1 is MNHNS and CDR2 is SASEGT. The CDR3 totals 14 residues. In DNA form, the CDR3 reads TGTGCCAGCAACGTGGGAGGGAACGAAGAGACCCAGTACTTC. Its translation: CASNVGGNEETQYF.

The chain is built from TRBV4-3 and TRBJ2-7; a possible D gene is TRBD1 (6 bases). V gave up 0 bases and J gave up 7 bases, with 19 bases separating them. In germline, CDR1 is LGHNA, CDR2 YSLEER. This CDR3 has 16 amino acids. The CDR3 region is CASSQETPWAGEEQYF. DNA of the CDR3: TGCGCCAGCAGCCAAGAGACCCCCTGGGCAGGGGAAGAGCAGTACTTC.

In this sample, this clonotype turned up many times. V is TRBV7-2 and J is TRBJ1-5; D may be TRBD1 (5 bases). The V end lost 3 bases, the J end lost 11 bases, and 20 bases lay between the germline ends. The CDR3 spans 15 residues. From germline, CDR1 is SGHTA and CDR2 FQGNSA. The DNA of the CDR3 is TGTGCCAGCAGCTTCTTCCGGGACGCCGCATGGGCCCAGCATTTT. Translating it yields CASSFFRDAAWAQHF.

The sample holds a few counts of this clonotype. The J gene is TRBJ2-3, the V gene TRBV4-2; 10 positions match TRBD2. The germline CDR1 and CDR2 sequences are LGHNA and YNFKEQ. V dropped 0 bases and J dropped 1; count of bases not matched to a gene: 1. This CDR3 comprises 16 residues. The CDR3 bases are TGTGCCAGCAGCCAAGATCTAGCGGGAGGCACAGATACGCAGTATTTT. Translated: CASSQDLAGGTDTQYF.

The table lists this clonotype with a few counts. This sequence joins TRBV6-5 and TRBJ2-2; 12 positions match TRBD2. The CDR3 is 19 residues long. Per the germline V gene, CDR1 is MNHEY and CDR2 is SVGAGI. After removal of 2 bases from V and 5 bases from J, the junction contained 12 bases not matched to a gene. The CDR3: CASSYQGLAGRGGTGELFF. The CDR3 DNA is TGTGCCAGCAGTTACCAGGGACTAGCGGGCCGAGGGGGTACCGGGGAGCTGTTTTTT.

The J gene is TRBJ2-5, the V gene TRBV7-9; D may be TRBD1 or TRBD2 (5 bases each). Trimming pared 4 bases from V and 4 bases from J, leaving 13 bases between. The CDR3 extends over 14 amino acids. The germline V gene encodes CDR1 SEHNR and CDR2 FQNEAQ (reference sequence). CDR3 bases: TGTGCCAGCAGCTGGGGGAATAGTGGAGAGACCCAGTACTTC. This translates into CASSWGNSGETQYF.

This clonotype was detected many times. CDR3: CASSLVGGSSLGGYEQYF. As DNA, the CDR3 is TGTGCCAGCAGCTTAGTAGGAGGGAGCTCACTCGGAGGCTACGAGCAGTACTTC. This sequence joins TRBV7-2 and TRBJ2-7, with D maybe TRBD2 (6 bases). Deletions cut 1 base from V and 3 bases from J, with 22 bases between. In germline, CDR1 is SGHTA, CDR2 FQGNSA. The CDR3 length is 18 residues.

The rearrangement joins TRBV6-6 to TRBJ2-7; TRBD1 aligns across 7 bases. V dropped 6 bases and J dropped 2; count of bases not matched to a gene: 4. Per the germline V gene, CDR1 is MNHNY and CDR2 is SVGAGI (reference sequence). This CDR3 has 13 amino acids. CDR3 coding DNA: TGTGCCAGCAGCAGGGACAGAGCCTACGAGCAGTACTTC. Translation: CASSRDRAYEQYF.

A word on this clonotype: The junction shows a germline mismatch at one end, possibly a read error. The chain combines TRBV5-4 with TRBJ2-2, with D perhaps TRBD1 (6 bases). The CDR3 totals 17 residues. From germline, CDR1 is SGHNT and CDR2 YYREEE (reference sequence). The DNA of the CDR3 is TGTGCCAGCAGCTTGGCCGGTGGGACACCGAACCCCGGGGAGCTGTTTTTT. It specifies CASSLAGGTPNPGELFF. Variable domain in full (rest from reference TRBV5-4 and TRBJ2-2): ETGVTQSPTHLIKTRGQQVTLRCSSQSGHNTVSWYQQALGQGPQFIFQYYREEENGRGNFPPRFSGLQFPNYSSELNVNALELDDSALYLCASSLAGGTPNPGELFFGEGSRLTVL.

This clonotype showed up just a few times. The chain is built from TRBV12-3 or TRBV12-4 and TRBJ1-1, with D possibly matching TRBD1 (6 bases). The CDR3 has 11 amino acids. Trimming removed 7 bases at V and 10 bases at J, with 13 bases between. The CDR3, as DNA: TGTGCCAGCACCCGAGGGGGGGGAGCTTTCTTT. As protein: CASTRGGGAFF.

This sequence joins TRBV12-3 or TRBV12-4 and TRBJ1-5; no firm D call. This CDR3 is built from 17 residues. V was clipped by 5 bases and J by 0 bases, with 17 bases between them. The DNA for the CDR3 is TGTGCCAGCAGTCTCCGAATCGGAGGGTTTAGCAATCAGCCCCAGCATTTT. Translation: CASSLRIGGFSNQPQHF.

This sequence joins TRBV12-3 or TRBV12-4 and TRBJ2-7, with D tentatively TRBD2 (7 bases). The CDR3 runs to 16 residues. The V and J ends lost 4 bases and 6 bases respectively, with 22 bases between them. The CDR3 sequence: CASSSWGGKTGGEQYF. DNA for the CDR3: TGTGCCAGCAGTTCTTGGGGGGGCAAGACCGGCGGCGAGCAGTACTTC.

The rearrangement links TRBV4-3 to TRBJ1-3; D ambiguous. V lost 0 bases to trimming and J lost 9 bases, with 6 bases between them. Per the germline V gene, CDR1 is LGHNA and CDR2 is YSLEER. The CDR3 has 12 residues. DNA of the CDR3: TGCGCCAGCAGCCAAGATCTGAGCACCATATATTTT. Its protein product is CASSQDLSTIYF.